This entry lists 21 T cell receptor beta chains sequenced from one sample in a study of somatic mutations in cytotoxic T cells in rheumatoid arthritis. The table came from immunoSEQ multiplex PCR; TCRdb's copy has only in-frame clones and leaves some out. Seen here are about 25,000 clones, about 81% observed once, and the top ten hold more than 4.5%. Material for sequencing was CD8+ T cells sorted from blood. The receptors shown here come from a man aged 45-65 years in good health.

The chain links TRBV6-1 to TRBJ2-2; 8 nucleotides match TRBD1. Losses at the gene ends were 8 bases for V and 5 bases for J; bases not matched to a gene: 4. The length of the CDR3 is 13 residues. CDR1 is MNHNS, CDR2 SASEGT, per germline. CDR3 amino acids: CASGQGETGELFF. CDR3 DNA: TGTGCCAGCGGACAGGGAGAGACCGGGGAGCTGTTTTTT.

The chain links TRBV7-8 to TRBJ2-7; TRBD1 aligns across 9 bases. J lost 0 bases, V lost 5 bases, and 2 bases had no gene match. Germline V lookup: CDR1 SGHVS, CDR2 FQNEAQ. The CDR3 contains 14 residues. In DNA form, the CDR3 reads TGTGCCAGCAGCCCGGACAGGGGCTCCTACGAGCAGTACTTC. Its translation is CASSPDRGSYEQYF.

The chain employs TRBV5-6 and TRBJ1-2; the match to TRBD1 covers 7 bases. This CDR3 has 12 amino acids. Per the germline V gene, CDR1 is SGHDT and CDR2 is YYEEEE. With V trimmed by 5 bases and J by 3 bases, 1 base remained unmatched. CDR3 bases: TGTGCCAGCAGGGGGACAGACTATGGCTACACCTTC. Its protein product is CASRGTDYGYTF.

V is TRBV27 and J is TRBJ2-1, with unresolved D. CDR3 length equals 14 residues. Trimming pared 5 bases from V and 4 bases from J, leaving 12 bases between. From germline, CDR1 is MNHEY and CDR2 SMNVEV (reference sequence). DNA of the CDR3: TGTGCCAGCAGTAGTTCCGGACGGTACAATGAGCAGTTCTTC. Translation: CASSSSGRYNEQFF.

V is TRBV5-4 and J is TRBJ2-7; 8 bases are a match to TRBD2. The trim removed 4 bases at V and 3 bases at J, leaving 9 bases unmatched. The CDR3 is made up of 15 amino acids. Germline V CDR1 and CDR2: SGHNT, YYREEE (reference sequence). The chain's CDR3 is CASSPLSGGLYEQYF. The DNA of the CDR3 is TGTGCCAGCAGCCCCCTGAGCGGGGGTCTCTACGAGCAGTACTTC.

CDR3 protein: CAISESRYSNQPQHF. Here the CDR3 DNA reads TGTGCCATCAGTGAGTCACGGTATAGCAATCAGCCCCAGCATTTT. This chain connects TRBV10-3 to TRBJ1-5; D not certain. Germline-derived CDR1 and CDR2 are ENHRY and SYGVKD. The CDR3 runs to 15 residues. The V gene lost 0 bases and the J gene lost 0 bases, with 6 bases spanning the gap.

This clone was counted a single time. V and J are TRBV4-1 and TRBJ2-1; 8 nucleotides agree with TRBD2. Germline CDR1 reads MGHRA; CDR2 reads YSYEKL. V was clipped by 0 bases and J by 8 bases; unmatched bases: 9. The CDR3 runs to 16 residues. CDR3 region: CASSQDWGLVADEQFF. In nucleotides, the CDR3 is TGCGCCAGCAGCCAAGATTGGGGACTAGTGGCGGATGAGCAGTTCTTC.

This chain links TRBV7-9 with TRBJ2-1, with TRBD2 matching 10 bases. CDR1 and CDR2 (germline): SEHNR, FQNEAQ (reference sequence). V shed 5 bases, J shed 5 bases, and the junction held 6 bases outside the gene matches. The CDR3 totals 15 residues. As DNA, the CDR3 is TGTGCCAGCAGCCATAAGCGGGAGGGCCACAATGAGCAGTTCTTC. Protein sequence: CASSHKREGHNEQFF.

V usage is TRBV5-6 and J usage is TRBJ2-7, with TRBD1 matching 7 bases. The CDR3 totals 14 residues. From germline, CDR1 is SGHDT and CDR2 YYEEEE. Losses at the gene ends were 2 bases for V and 4 bases for J; bases not matched to a gene: 6. The CDR3 DNA reads as TGTGCCAGCAGCTTTGGGACAGCTTCGTACGAGCAGTACTTC. Translated: CASSFGTASYEQYF.

V and J are TRBV27 and TRBJ2-4, with D possibly TRBD1 on 5 matching bases. The CDR3 has 16 amino acids. Germline CDR1 reads MNHEY; CDR2 reads SMNVEV (reference sequence). V lost 2 bases and J lost 0, with 11 bases in between. The CDR3 DNA follows: TGTGCCAGCAGTTTAAGGGCAGGGATAGCCAAAAACATTCAGTACTTC. Translated: CASSLRAGIAKNIQYF.

The chain carries TRBV18 and TRBJ2-7; a possible D gene is TRBD2 (6 bases). This CDR3 is 17 amino acids long. Germline CDR1 reads KGHSH; CDR2 reads LQKENI. Trimming stripped 3 bases from V and 3 bases from J, with 21 bases between. CDR3 sequence reads: CASSPLERHGGLYEQYF. CDR3 DNA sequence: TGTGCCAGCTCACCTTTGGAAAGGCACGGAGGGCTCTACGAGCAGTACTTC.

There are a few counts of this clone. The chain links TRBV4-1 to TRBJ2-7, with D perhaps matching TRBD2 (5 bases). The CDR3 loop spans 15 amino acids. Trimming stripped 8 bases from V and 6 bases from J, with 23 bases between. CDR1 is MGHRA and CDR2 is YSYEKL in the germline V gene. CDR3 in amino acids: CASGEGRGLDVEQYF. For the CDR3, the DNA is TGCGCCAGCGGCGAGGGCCGAGGCTTGGATGTCGAGCAGTACTTC.

The chain uses TRBV10-3 and TRBJ2-7; 7 bases fit TRBD2. There are 15 residues in the CDR3. Germline CDR1 reads ENHRY; CDR2 reads SYGVKD. With V trimmed by 7 bases and J by 3 bases, 12 bases remained unmatched. CDR3 in amino acids: CAINPVASGIYEQYF. The CDR3 nucleotides read TGTGCCATCAACCCGGTGGCTAGCGGCATCTACGAGCAGTACTTC.

The rearrangement links TRBV27 to TRBJ2-3; D unresolved. The CDR3 sequence is 15 residues long. The V end was cut by 3 bases, the J end by 1 base, with 11 bases between. Germline-derived CDR1 and CDR2 are MNHEY and SMNVEV (reference sequence). CDR3 in amino acids: CASSFWQSGTDTQYF. DNA of the CDR3: TGTGCCAGCAGTTTTTGGCAGTCTGGCACAGATACGCAGTATTTT.

CDR3 loop: CASSEGGGRVEKLFF. The DNA of the CDR3 is TGTGCCAGCAGTGAAGGGGGGGGCAGGGTTGAAAAACTGTTTTTT. This sequence joins TRBV2 and TRBJ1-4, with TRBD1 as a possible D gene (6 bases). CDR1 and CDR2 (germline): SNHLY, FYNNEI. This CDR3 is built from 15 residues. With 1 base removed from V and 7 bases from J, the gap between germline ends came to 13 bases.

The chain links TRBV7-8 to TRBJ2-5; D not resolved. The V gene's germline CDR1 is SGHVS and CDR2 FQNEAQ. The CDR3 is made up of 14 amino acids. V dropped 8 bases and J dropped 2 bases, with 15 bases sitting between them. This chain's CDR3 is CASEIRDRQETQYF. The CDR3 DNA sequence: TGTGCCAGCGAGATTAGGGATCGGCAAGAGACCCAGTACTTC.

Only one count was recorded for this clone. V gene TRBV5-4 combines with J gene TRBJ1-2; D may be TRBD1 (5 bases). Germline V gene sequence: CDR1 SGHNT, CDR2 YYREEE (reference sequence). This CDR3 is built from 13 residues. Trimming stripped 1 base from V and 2 bases from J, with 6 bases between. CDR3 region: CASSLPGNYGYTF. DNA of the CDR3: TGTGCCAGCAGCTTGCCAGGGAACTATGGCTACACCTTC.

The V and J genes are TRBV5-6 and TRBJ1-1, with 10 bases aligning to TRBD1. Unmatched junction bases numbered 0, after V lost 3 bases and J lost 1 base. CDR3 length: 14 residues. Germline CDR1 is SGHDT and CDR2 is YYEEEE. CDR3 DNA sequence: TGTGCCAGCAGCTGGGACAGGGGGAACACTGAAGCTTTCTTT. It codes for CASSWDRGNTEAFF.

The chain joins TRBV2 to TRBJ2-5, with 9 bases matching TRBD1. The CDR3 is made up of 13 amino acids. CDR1 and CDR2 (germline): SNHLY, FYNNEI. V gave up 7 bases and J gave up 5 bases; unmatched junction bases: 5. The CDR3 protein is CASKGTGRETQYF. The CDR3 DNA follows: TGTGCCAGCAAGGGGACAGGGAGGGAGACCCAGTACTTC.

For the CDR3, the DNA is TGTGCCAGCAAAGGGACAGATAGCAATCAGCCCCAGCATTTT. Residues: CASKGTDSNQPQHF. The J gene is TRBJ1-5, the V gene TRBV2, with 7 bases aligning to TRBD1. The trim removed 7 bases at V and 0 bases at J, leaving 3 bases unmatched. CDR1 is SNHLY and CDR2 is FYNNEI in the germline V gene. The CDR3 consists of 14 residues. The entire variable domain, with the rest obtained from reference TRBV2 and TRBJ1-5, is as follows: EPEVTQTPSHQVTQMGQEVILRCVPISNHLYFYWYRQILGQKVEFLVSFYNNEISEKSEIFDDQFSVERPDGSNFTLKIRSTKLEDSAMYFCASKGTDSNQPQHFGDGTRLSIL.

The chain couples TRBV9 to TRBJ2-3; 13 nucleotides agree with TRBD2. This CDR3 is built from 16 residues. CDR1 and CDR2 from the germline V gene are SGDLS and YYNGEE. V lost 4 bases and J lost 3; bases outside the gene matches: 5. Here the CDR3 DNA reads TGTGCCAGCAGCCTCCGGACTAGCGGGAGTACAGATACGCAGTATTTT. This gives the protein CASSLRTSGSTDTQYF.